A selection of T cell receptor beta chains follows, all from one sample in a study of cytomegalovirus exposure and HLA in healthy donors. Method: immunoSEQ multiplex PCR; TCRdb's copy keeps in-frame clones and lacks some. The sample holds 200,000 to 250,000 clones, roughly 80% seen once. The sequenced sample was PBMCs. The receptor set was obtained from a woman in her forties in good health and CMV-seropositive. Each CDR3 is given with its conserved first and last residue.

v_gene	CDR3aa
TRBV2	CASNGGPANEKLFF
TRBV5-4	CASSQMTAPNEQFF
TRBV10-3	CAIQTSGGTGELFF
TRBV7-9	CASSSHRSGANVLTF
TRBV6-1	CASSEPGQTNEQYF
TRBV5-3	CARSFILGREIHEQYF
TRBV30	CAWSVAAGGTDTQYF
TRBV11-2	CASSKGEAGGTDTQYF
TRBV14	CASSQDFTDTQYF
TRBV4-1	CASSQALNFGQFFSGNTIYF
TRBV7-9	CASSLGSTEAFF
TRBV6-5	CASSPGQGARKTQYF
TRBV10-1	CATPGLDSSEQYF
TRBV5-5	CASSLGTLNQPQHF
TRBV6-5	CASSYGGTGGTEAFF
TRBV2	CASSGQGHHYGYTF
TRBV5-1	CASSPPSVTDTQYF
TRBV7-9	CASSSGTGGEKLFF
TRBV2	CASKAGAWTQYF
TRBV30	CAWSVAGFGSNQPQHF
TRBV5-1	CASTLGTREGEQFF
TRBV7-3	CASSLTVNIQETQYF
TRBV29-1	CSVGGTGIYGYTF
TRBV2	CAGGLAVYNEQFF
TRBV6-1	CASSRTGGYNEQFF
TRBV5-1	CASSLGTSGRIFYEQYF
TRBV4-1	CASSLEVSALPPYQQYF
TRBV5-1	CASSLSPGGSYEQYF
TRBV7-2	CASSQPTGATGYTF
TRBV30	CAWSMPTGTANYGYTF
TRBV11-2	CASSLAERSYGYTF
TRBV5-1	CASSLDGQVTYNEQFF
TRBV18	CASSPLVLAGDTQYF
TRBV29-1	CSASGTAGETQYF
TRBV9	CASSVGQNYYNEQFF
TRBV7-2	CASSSPGGAYKAFF
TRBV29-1	CSVRTDSGFTEAFF
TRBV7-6	CASSSRKTGLENTGELFF
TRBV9	CASSGGTMGEKLFF
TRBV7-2	CASSLEVLAGNYEQYF
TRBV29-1	CSVVGVQSNYGYTF